This TCR beta chain was recovered during a study of blood T cell repertoires in COVID-19. V was trimmed by 5 bases and J by 7 bases, leaving 9 bases between them. CDR1 is SGHAT, CDR2 FQNNGV, per germline. The CDR3 sequence is 12 residues long. TCRdb's copy holds only in-frame clones and misses some; the assay was immunoSEQ multiplex PCR. The sample contains 150,000 to 200,000 clones, 85% to 90% of which appear only once. This clone was picked up one time. The sequenced sample was PBMCs or T cells enriched from blood (not recorded which). The chain joins TRBV11-2 to TRBJ2-1, with TRBD2 as a possible D gene (7 bases). The receptor was isolated from a woman between 40 and 55 years old in a cohort exposed to, infected with or recovered from COVID-19 (not recorded which). CDR3 loop: CASSRGANEQFF. The CDR3 DNA is TGTGCCAGCAGCCGGGGGGCGAATGAGCAGTTCTTC.